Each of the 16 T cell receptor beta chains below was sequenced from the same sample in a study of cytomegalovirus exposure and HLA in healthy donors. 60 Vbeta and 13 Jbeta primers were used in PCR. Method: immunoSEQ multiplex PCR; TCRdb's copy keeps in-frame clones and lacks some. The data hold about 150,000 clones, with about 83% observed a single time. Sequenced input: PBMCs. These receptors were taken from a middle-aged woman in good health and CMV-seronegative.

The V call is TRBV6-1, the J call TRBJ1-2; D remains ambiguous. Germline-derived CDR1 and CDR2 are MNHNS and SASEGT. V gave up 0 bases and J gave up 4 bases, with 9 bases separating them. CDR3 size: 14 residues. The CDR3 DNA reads TGTGCCAGCAGTGAAGCGCAACGGTTCTATGGCTACACCTTC. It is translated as CASSEAQRFYGYTF.

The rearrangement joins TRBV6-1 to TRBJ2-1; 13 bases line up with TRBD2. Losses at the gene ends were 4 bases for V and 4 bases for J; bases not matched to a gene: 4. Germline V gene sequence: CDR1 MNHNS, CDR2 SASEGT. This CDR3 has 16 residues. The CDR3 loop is CASSGRLAGGYNEQFF. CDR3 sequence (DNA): TGTGCCAGCAGTGGGAGACTAGCGGGGGGATACAATGAGCAGTTCTTC.

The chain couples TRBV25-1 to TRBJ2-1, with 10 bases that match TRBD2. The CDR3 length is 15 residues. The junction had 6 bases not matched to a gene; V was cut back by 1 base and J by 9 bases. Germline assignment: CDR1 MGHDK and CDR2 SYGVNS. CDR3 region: CASSESLAGEGEQFF. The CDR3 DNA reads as TGTGCCAGCAGTGAATCCCTAGCGGGAGAAGGTGAGCAGTTCTTC.

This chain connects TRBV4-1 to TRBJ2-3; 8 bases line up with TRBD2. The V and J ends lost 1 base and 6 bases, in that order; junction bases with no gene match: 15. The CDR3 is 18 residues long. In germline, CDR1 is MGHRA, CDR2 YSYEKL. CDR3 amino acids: CASSQVDLSGGGLDTQYF. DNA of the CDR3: TGCGCCAGCAGCCAAGTTGACTTAAGCGGGGGTGGTTTGGATACGCAGTATTTT.

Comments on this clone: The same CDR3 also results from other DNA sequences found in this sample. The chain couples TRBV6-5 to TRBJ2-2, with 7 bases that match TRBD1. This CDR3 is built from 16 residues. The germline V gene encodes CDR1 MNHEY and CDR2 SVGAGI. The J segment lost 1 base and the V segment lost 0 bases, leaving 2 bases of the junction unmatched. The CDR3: CASSYSSGGNTGELFF. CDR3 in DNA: TGTGCCAGCAGTTACTCATCAGGGGGGAACACCGGGGAGCTGTTTTTT.

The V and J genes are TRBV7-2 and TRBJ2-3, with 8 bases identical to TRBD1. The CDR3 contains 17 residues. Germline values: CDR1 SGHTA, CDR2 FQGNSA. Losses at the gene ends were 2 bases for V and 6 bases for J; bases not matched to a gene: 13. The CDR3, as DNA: TGTGCCAGCAGCTTATCAGTTAGGACAGGGCTACCTGATACGCAGTATTTT. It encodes CASSLSVRTGLPDTQYF.

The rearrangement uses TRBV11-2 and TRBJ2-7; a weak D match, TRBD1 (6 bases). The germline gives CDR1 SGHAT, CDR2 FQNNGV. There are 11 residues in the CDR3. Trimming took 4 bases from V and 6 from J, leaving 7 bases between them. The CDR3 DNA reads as TGTGCCAGCAGCTGGACAGTCGAGCAGTACTTC. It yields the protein CASSWTVEQYF.

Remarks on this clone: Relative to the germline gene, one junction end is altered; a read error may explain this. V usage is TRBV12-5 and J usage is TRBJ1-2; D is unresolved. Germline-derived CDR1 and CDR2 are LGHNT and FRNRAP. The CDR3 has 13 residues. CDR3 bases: TGTGCTAGTGATTTGGGGTGGGCAGGCGGCTACACCTTC. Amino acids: CASDLGWAGGYTF. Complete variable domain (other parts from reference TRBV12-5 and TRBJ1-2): DARVTQTPRHKVTEMGQEVTMRCQPILGHNTVFWYRQTMMQGLELLAYFRNRAPLDDSGMPKDRFSAEMPDATLATLKIQPSEPRDSAVYFCASDLGWAGGYTFGSGTRLTVV.

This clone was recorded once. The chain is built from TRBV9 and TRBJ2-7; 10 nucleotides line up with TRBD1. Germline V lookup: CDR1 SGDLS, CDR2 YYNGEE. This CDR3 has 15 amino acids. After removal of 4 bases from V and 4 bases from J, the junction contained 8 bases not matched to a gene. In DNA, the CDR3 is TGTGCCAGCAGCACAGGGACAGGGGCCTTATACGAGCAGTACTTC. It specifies CASSTGTGALYEQYF.

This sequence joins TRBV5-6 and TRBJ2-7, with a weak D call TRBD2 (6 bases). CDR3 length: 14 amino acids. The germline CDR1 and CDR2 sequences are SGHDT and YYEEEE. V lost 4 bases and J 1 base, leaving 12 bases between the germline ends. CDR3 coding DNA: TGTGCCAGCAGCCTGACTAGGCAATCCTACGAGCAGTACTTC. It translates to CASSLTRQSYEQYF.

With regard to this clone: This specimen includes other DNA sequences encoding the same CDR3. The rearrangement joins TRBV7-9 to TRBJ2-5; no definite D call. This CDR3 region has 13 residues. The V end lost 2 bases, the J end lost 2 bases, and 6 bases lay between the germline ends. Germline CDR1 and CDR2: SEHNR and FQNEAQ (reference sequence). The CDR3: CASSLTTQETQYF. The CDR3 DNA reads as TGTGCCAGCAGCTTAACGACTCAAGAGACCCAGTACTTC.

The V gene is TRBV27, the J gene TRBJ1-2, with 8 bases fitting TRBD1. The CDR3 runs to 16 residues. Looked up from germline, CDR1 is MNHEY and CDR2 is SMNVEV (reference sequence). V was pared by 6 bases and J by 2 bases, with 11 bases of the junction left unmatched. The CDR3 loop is CASRPLTGVGNYGYTF. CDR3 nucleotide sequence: TGTGCCAGCAGACCTTTGACAGGGGTAGGCAACTATGGCTACACCTTC.

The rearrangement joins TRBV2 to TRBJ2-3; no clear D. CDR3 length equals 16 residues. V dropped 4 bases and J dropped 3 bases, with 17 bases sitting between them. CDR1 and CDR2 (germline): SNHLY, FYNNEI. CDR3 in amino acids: CASSALERFRTDTQYF. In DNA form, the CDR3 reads TGTGCCAGCAGTGCCTTGGAGAGGTTTAGGACAGATACGCAGTATTTT.

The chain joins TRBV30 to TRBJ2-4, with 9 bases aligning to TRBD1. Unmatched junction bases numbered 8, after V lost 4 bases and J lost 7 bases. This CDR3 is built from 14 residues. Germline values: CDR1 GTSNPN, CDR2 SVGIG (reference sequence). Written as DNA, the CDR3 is TGTGCCTGGACCCCAACAGGGGGCCGGAACATTCAGTACTTC. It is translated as CAWTPTGGRNIQYF. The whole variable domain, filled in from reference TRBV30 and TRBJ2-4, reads SQTIHQWPATLVQPVGSPLSLECTVEGTSNPNLYWYRQAAGRGLQLLFYSVGIGQISSEVPQNLSASRPQDRQFILSSKKLLLSDSGFYLCAWTPTGGRNIQYFGAGTRLSVL.

CDR3 residues: CASSQDGTYEQYF. The CDR3, as DNA: TGCGCCAGCAGCCAAGACGGGACCTACGAGCAGTACTTC. The rearrangement links TRBV4-1 to TRBJ2-7, with D possibly being TRBD2 (5 bases). Germline V gives CDR1 MGHRA, CDR2 YSYEKL. This CDR3 spans 13 amino acids. Trimming stripped 0 bases from V and 2 bases from J, with 5 bases between.

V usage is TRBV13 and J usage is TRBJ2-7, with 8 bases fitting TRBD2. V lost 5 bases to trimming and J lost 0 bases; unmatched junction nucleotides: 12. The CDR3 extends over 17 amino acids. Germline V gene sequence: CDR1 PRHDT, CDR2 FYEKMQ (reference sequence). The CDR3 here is CASSTRSGARPSYEQYF. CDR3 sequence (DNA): TGTGCCAGCAGCACACGTAGCGGGGCACGGCCCTCCTACGAGCAGTACTTC.